Listed here are 18 T cell receptor beta chains from one sample, sequenced in a study of T cells in Graves' hyperthyroidism and ophthalmopathy. The investigators amplified TCR beta CDR3 regions from RNA transcripts. The HTBI primer set was used in a first-round RT-PCR of the TCR CDR3. TCRdb recomputed calls from the multiplex PCR reads with MiXCR, one row per CDR3 protein. Here the sample spans hundreds of thousands of distinct CDR3 sequences, 22% being singletons. Sample: blood. These receptor sequences come from a man aged 25 to 45 with Graves' ophthalmopathy.

The V and J genes are TRBV12-3 or TRBV12-4 and TRBJ1-1; 7 bases line up with TRBD1. The V segment lost 10 bases and the J segment 4 bases; nucleotides outside the gene matches: 9. The CDR3 contains 13 residues. CDR3 nucleotides: TGTGCCACCGACGCAGGGGGTATCACTGAAGCTTTCTTT. This sequence encodes CATDAGGITEAFF.

This clonotype was observed a handful of times. The V and J genes are TRBV10-2 and TRBJ2-7; the match to TRBD2 covers 9 bases. The CDR3 is 14 amino acids. J gave up 3 bases and V 7 bases, and 7 bases lay outside the gene matches. The germline CDR1 and CDR2 sequences are WSHSY and SAAADI. The CDR3 sequence is CASKGREGHYEQYF. The CDR3 DNA sequence: TGCGCCAGCAAGGGGCGGGAGGGCCACTACGAGCAGTACTTC.

This clonotype occurred many times. The J gene is TRBJ2-4, the V gene TRBV15; 12 bases are shared with TRBD2. Germline-derived CDR1 and CDR2 are LNHNV and YYDKDF (reference sequence). The CDR3 extends over 16 amino acids. Trimming took 4 bases from V and 2 from J; bases not matched to a gene: 3. The CDR3 here is CATSTRTSGTKNIQYF. The CDR3 bases are TGTGCCACCAGCACCAGGACTAGCGGGACCAAAAACATTCAGTACTTC. The full variable domain, its missing parts supplied by reference TRBV15 and TRBJ2-4, is DAMVIQNPRYQVTQFGKPVTLSCSQTLNHNVMYWYQQKSSQAPKLLFHYYDKDFNNEADTPDNFQSRRPNTSFCFLDIRSPGLGDTAMYLCATSTRTSGTKNIQYFGAGTRLSVL.

This clonotype occurred many times. The chain links TRBV20-1 to TRBJ1-1, with D unresolved. This CDR3 has 14 residues. Trimming shortened V by 2 bases and J by 5 bases, and 15 bases separated the two germline ends. The germline V gene has CDR1 DFQATT and CDR2 SNEGSKA (reference sequence). In DNA form, the CDR3 reads TGCAGTGCTAGACCCTCGGCCCAGAAAACTGAAGCTTTCTTT. Its translation is CSARPSAQKTEAFF.

The CDR3 sequence is CASTLEGGADTQYF. The CDR3, as DNA: TGTGCCTCCACGTTAGAGGGTGGGGCAGATACGCAGTATTTT. The chain uses TRBV25-1 and TRBJ2-3, with a possible D match to TRBD2 (5 bases). CDR1 is MGHDK and CDR2 is SYGVNS in the germline V gene. CDR3 length: 14 amino acids. V was shortened by 11 bases and J by 4 bases, with 19 bases between the two germline ends.

J is TRBJ2-7 and V is TRBV2; TRBD2 matches at 13 bases. Germline lookup yields CDR1 SNHLY and CDR2 FYNNEI. The CDR3 spans 14 residues. The V and J ends lost 7 bases and 5 bases, in that order; junction bases with no gene match: 5. The CDR3 spells CASMGTSGTDEQYF. CDR3 nucleotide sequence: TGTGCCAGCATGGGGACTAGCGGGACCGACGAGCAGTACTTC.

This clonotype was detected many times. The chain joins TRBV27 to TRBJ2-3, with D perhaps TRBD1 (6 bases). In germline, CDR1 is MNHEY, CDR2 SMNVEV (reference sequence). The length of the CDR3 is 17 residues. With 3 bases removed from V and 4 bases from J, the gap between germline ends came to 20 bases. CDR3 residues: CASSLGAGAPTADTQYF. Here the CDR3 DNA reads TGTGCCAGCAGTTTGGGGGCCGGAGCTCCGACCGCAGATACGCAGTATTTT.

This clonotype turned up a few times. The J gene is TRBJ2-7, the V gene TRBV24-1, with 8 nucleotides matching TRBD1. V lost 5 bases, J lost 6 bases, and 14 bases stayed unmatched. CDR3 length: 16 residues. CDR1 is KGHDR and CDR2 is SFDVKD in the germline V gene. CDR3 DNA sequence: TGTGCCACCAGTGCAGCTTGGACAGGGCTTATCGGCGAGCAGTACTTC. Its protein is CATSAAWTGLIGEQYF.

V gene TRBV28 combines with J gene TRBJ1-3; 7 nucleotides agree with TRBD1. The CDR3 length is 15 residues. The V segment lost 1 base and the J segment 3 bases; nucleotides outside the gene matches: 3. CDR1 and CDR2 (germline): MDHEN, SYDVKM. CDR3 DNA sequence: TGTGCCAGCAGTTTATTTCAGGGGGGTGGAAACACCATATATTTT. Encoded protein: CASSLFQGGGNTIYF.

The table lists this clonotype with a few counts. The J gene is TRBJ2-1, the V gene TRBV3-1; D is unclear. The CDR3 length is 16 residues. V was cut by 5 bases and J by 4 bases, with 18 bases left in between. Germline values: CDR1 LGHDT, CDR2 YNNKEL (reference sequence). Here the CDR3 DNA reads TGTGCCAGCAGCTCTAGTCCCGGTAGTGGGTACAATGAGCAGTTCTTC. This sequence encodes CASSSSPGSGYNEQFF.

This clonotype was counted many times. Here the CDR3 DNA reads TGTGCCACCAGCAGGACGACAGGGCCGACCTCTTCCTACAATGAGCAGTTCTTC. This sequence encodes CATSRTTGPTSSYNEQFF. The chain couples TRBV15 to TRBJ2-1, with 7 bases matching TRBD1. The CDR3 contains 18 residues. Germline V gene sequence: CDR1 LNHNV, CDR2 YYDKDF (reference sequence). V lost 3 bases to trimming and J lost 1 base; unmatched junction nucleotides: 12.

CDR3 DNA: TGTGCCAGCAGGGGGACAGGGGCCGCGGGCTCTGAAGCTTTCTTT. The encoded protein is CASRGTGAAGSEAFF. The V gene is TRBV2, the J gene TRBJ1-1; 10 bases are shared with TRBD1. Germline trimming cut 6 bases from V and 6 bases from J; bases unmatched to any gene: 10. The length of the CDR3 is 15 residues. From germline, CDR1 is SNHLY and CDR2 FYNNEI.

This clonotype was seen more than once but under ten times. This chain connects TRBV28 to TRBJ1-5, with D possibly TRBD1 on 6 matching bases. The germline gives CDR1 MDHEN, CDR2 SYDVKM. V was shortened by 6 bases and J by 6 bases, with 15 bases between the two germline ends. The CDR3 covers 14 residues. Here the CDR3 reads CASSTQGGSQPQHF. The CDR3 region has the DNA TGTGCCAGCAGCACACAGGGTGGGAGTCAGCCCCAGCATTTT.

Remarks on this clonotype: One junction end disagrees with the germline gene, perhaps due to a read error. The chain links TRBV19 to TRBJ2-7, with D perhaps TRBD1 (5 bases). The CDR3 covers 11 residues. Germline CDR1 and CDR2: LNHDA and SQIVND (reference sequence). The chain's CDR3 is CAGSRGYEQYF. The CDR3 nucleotides read TGTGCCGGTAGTAGGGGATACGAGCAGTACTTC.

The V call is TRBV27, the J call TRBJ2-2, with 10 positions matching TRBD1. Germline assignment: CDR1 MNHEY and CDR2 SMNVEV (reference sequence). The CDR3 is 16 amino acids. Trimming took 3 bases from V and 9 from J; bases not matched to a gene: 10. CDR3 residues: CASSFRQGASYRELFF. The CDR3 DNA reads TGTGCCAGCAGTTTTAGACAGGGGGCGAGTTACCGGGAGCTGTTTTTT.

The chain links TRBV4-2 to TRBJ2-1, with 14 bases identical to TRBD2. CDR3 size: 15 residues. The germline CDR1 and CDR2 sequences are LGHNA and YNFKEQ. The V and J ends lost 4 bases and 10 bases, in that order; junction bases with no gene match: 6. The CDR3 is CASSLTSGRAGEQFF. The CDR3 DNA is TGTGCCAGCAGCCTGACTAGCGGGAGGGCCGGAGAGCAGTTCTTC.

This clonotype was picked up many times. The chain carries TRBV11-1 and TRBJ2-2; D ambiguous. This CDR3 comprises 15 residues. Germline V lookup: CDR1 SGHAT, CDR2 FQDESV (reference sequence). Deletions cut 2 bases from V and 1 base from J, with 8 bases between. The CDR3 DNA is TGTGCCAGCAGCTTATTAGGGATGAACACCGGGGAGCTGTTTTTT. Its translation: CASSLLGMNTGELFF.

V is TRBV15 and J is TRBJ2-7; TRBD2 matches 8 bases. CDR1 and CDR2 (germline): LNHNV, YYDKDF (reference sequence). After removal of 1 base from V and 3 bases from J, the junction contained 8 bases not matched to a gene. The CDR3 extends over 16 amino acids. Here the CDR3 reads CATSRGRGLAGYEQYF. CDR3 DNA sequence: TGTGCCACCAGCAGAGGAAGAGGGCTAGCGGGCTACGAGCAGTACTTC.